This T cell receptor (beta chain) appears in the sequencing data of a study of T cells in Graves' hyperthyroidism and ophthalmopathy. The TCR beta CDR3 regions underwent amplification using RNA transcripts as the source. First-round RT-PCR targeting the TCR CDR3 was performed with the HTBI primer set. A single record per CDR3 protein comes from TCRdb applying MiXCR to the multiplex PCR reads. The table lists 540,000 or so distinct CDR3 sequences, more than 15% of them singletons. The table lists this clonotype with many counts. With V trimmed by 0 bases and J by 4 bases, 10 bases remained unmatched. The CDR3 has 16 residues. Germline V gene lookup returns CDR1 SGHRS and CDR2 YFSETQ.

This rearrangement joins TRBV5-1 to TRBJ2-7; 7 bases fit TRBD1. The specimen was blood. This receptor was taken from a woman under 40 with Graves' hyperthyroidism. CDR3 sequence (DNA): TGCGCCAGCAGCTTGGCGACAGGGAGAGGGGAATACGAGCAGTACTTC. It encodes CASSLATGRGEYEQYF.